This TCR beta chain was sequenced during a study of regulatory T cells in long-lasting Graves disease. Whole-study findings and limits: For persistent Graves' patients, TCR diversity was lower than for newly diagnosed ones.

V dropped 1 base and J dropped 2; count of bases not matched to a gene: 2. The CDR3 is made up of 15 amino acids. Germline V lookup: CDR1 SGDLS, CDR2 YYNGEE. iRepertoire HTBI primers and Arm-PCR of CDR3 regions built TCR beta libraries. TCRdb re-called the multiplex PCR reads with MiXCR, one entry per CDR3 protein. This table has roughly 610,000 distinct CDR3 sequences, about 16% appearing once. Time point given: newly diagnosed GD, antithyroid drugs for less than 3 months. Following extraction of RNA from PBMCs, that RNA was used to make the TCR library. A note on this clonotype: Its antigen is as yet unknown.

This same sample was also part of a study on T cells in Graves' hyperthyroidism and ophthalmopathy. According to that study: Patients aged 18 to 65 with hyperthyroidism were newly diagnosed, with duration under 2 months. An initial round of RT-PCR targeting the TCR CDR3 relied on the HTBI primer set.

The receptor's source is a man aged 18 to 29 with Graves disease. The material sequenced was peripheral blood mononuclear cells (PBMCs), taken at new diagnosis, from a patient treated with antithyroid drugs. The V call is TRBV9, the J call TRBJ2-7, with 11 bases fitting TRBD2. In DNA, the CDR3 is TGTGCCAGCAGCGTAACGACTAGCGGGACCTACGAGCAGTACTTC. Protein product: CASSVTTSGTYEQYF.